Listed here is a single TCR beta chain. The antigen is unknown. The length of the CDR3 is 14 residues. The germline V gene encodes CDR1 ENHRY and CDR2 SYGVKD. The V end lost 1 base, the J end lost 6 bases, and 12 bases lay between the germline ends. cDNA synthesis used the whole RNA isolate, giving expressed TCRB sequences. Sequencing was performed with immunoSEQ multiplex PCR; in TCRdb, only in-frame clones are kept and a portion is missing. The data contain hundreds of thousands of clones, around 16% of them seen just once; the ten biggest clones take up approximately 0.087%. These data come from a study of beta chain features in type 1 diabetes. Broader study findings: Moderate yet significant TCRB CDR3 shortening was seen in Type 1 diabetes patients in all four CD4+ subsets.

Sequencing was carried out using naive CD4+ T cells from blood. The rearrangement links TRBV10-3 to TRBJ1-2; D is perhaps TRBD1 (5 bases). This sequence was found in a man between 18 and 29 years old in good health. The CDR3 loop reads CAISELGVGDGYTF. In DNA, the CDR3 is TGTGCCATCAGTGAGTTAGGGGTTGGAGATGGCTACACCTTC.